This T cell receptor beta chain was obtained from a study of T cell repertoires in cytomegalovirus infection. Study details: Public TCR beta signatures were indicative of both CMV infection and a matching HLA type.

There are many counts of this clonotype. What it binds is unknown. CDR1 is SGHTA, CDR2 FQGNSA, per germline. This CDR3 region has 15 residues. V was pared by 2 bases and J by 6 bases, with 5 bases of the junction left unmatched. TCRdb re-analysed the reads in MiXCR, keeping a single row per CDR3 protein. The data contain around 530,000 distinct CDR3 sequences, roughly 29% of them singletons. Findings of the study overall: Based on cumulative public TCR beta family frequency, carriers of CMV plus the relevant HLA were identified. Dominant in the ex vivo response were TCR beta clonotypes restricted by HLA-C and specific for CMV.

This sequence originates from a human donor in good health (CMV status not recorded). Some clones in this sample may be carry-over from other donors' samples. The sample comprised PBMCs. The gene calls are TRBV7-2 and TRBJ2-1, with TRBD2 matching 9 bases. The DNA for the CDR3 is TGTGCCAGCAGCTTAAGGGTAGCGGGAGTCAATGAGCAGTTCTTC. Encoded protein: CASSLRVAGVNEQFF.